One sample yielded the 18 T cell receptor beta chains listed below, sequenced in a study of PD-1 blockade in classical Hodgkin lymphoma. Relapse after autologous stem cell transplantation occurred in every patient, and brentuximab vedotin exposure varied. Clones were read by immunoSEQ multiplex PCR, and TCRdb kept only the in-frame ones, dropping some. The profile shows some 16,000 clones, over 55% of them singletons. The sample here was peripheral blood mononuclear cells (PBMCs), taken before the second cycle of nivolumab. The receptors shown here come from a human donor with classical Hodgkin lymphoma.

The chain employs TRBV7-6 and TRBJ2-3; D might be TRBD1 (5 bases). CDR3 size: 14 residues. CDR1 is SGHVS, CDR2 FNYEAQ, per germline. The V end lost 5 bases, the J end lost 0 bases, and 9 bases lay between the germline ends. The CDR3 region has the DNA TGTGCCAGCAGCCTGGACAAAAGCACAGATACGCAGTATTTT. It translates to CASSLDKSTDTQYF.

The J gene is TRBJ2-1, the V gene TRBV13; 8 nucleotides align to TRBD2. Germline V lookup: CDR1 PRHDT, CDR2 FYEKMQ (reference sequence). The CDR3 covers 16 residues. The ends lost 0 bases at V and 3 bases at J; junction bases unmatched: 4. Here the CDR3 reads CASSLGSGRSYNEQFF. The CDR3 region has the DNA TGTGCCAGCAGCTTAGGAAGCGGGAGAAGCTACAATGAGCAGTTCTTC.

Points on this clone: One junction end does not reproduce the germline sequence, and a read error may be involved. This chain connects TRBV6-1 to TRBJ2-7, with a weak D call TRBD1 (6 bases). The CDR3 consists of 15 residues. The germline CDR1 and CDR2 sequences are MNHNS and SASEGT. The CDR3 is CASREGPGAVYEQYF. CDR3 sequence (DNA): TGTGCCAGCAGAGAAGGGCCAGGGGCGGTCTACGAGCAGTACTTC.

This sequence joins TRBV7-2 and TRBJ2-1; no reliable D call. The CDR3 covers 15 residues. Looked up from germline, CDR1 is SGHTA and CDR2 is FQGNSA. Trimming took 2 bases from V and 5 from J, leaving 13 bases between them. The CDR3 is CASSLSYSVDNEQFF. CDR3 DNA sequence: TGTGCCAGCAGCTTATCCTATAGTGTGGACAATGAGCAGTTCTTC.

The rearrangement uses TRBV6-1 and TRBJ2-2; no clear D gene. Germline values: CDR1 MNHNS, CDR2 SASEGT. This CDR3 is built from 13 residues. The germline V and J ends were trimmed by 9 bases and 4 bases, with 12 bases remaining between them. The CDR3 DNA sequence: TGTGCCAGTACCGCTGGGTTCACCGGGGAGCTGTTTTTT. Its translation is CASTAGFTGELFF.

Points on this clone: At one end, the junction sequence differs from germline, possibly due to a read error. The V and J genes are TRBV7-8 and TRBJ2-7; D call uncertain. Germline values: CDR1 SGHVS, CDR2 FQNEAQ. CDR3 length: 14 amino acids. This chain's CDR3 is CASSLRRTAYEQCF. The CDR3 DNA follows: TGTGCCAGCAGCCTCCGGAGAACAGCCTACGAGCAGTGCTTC.

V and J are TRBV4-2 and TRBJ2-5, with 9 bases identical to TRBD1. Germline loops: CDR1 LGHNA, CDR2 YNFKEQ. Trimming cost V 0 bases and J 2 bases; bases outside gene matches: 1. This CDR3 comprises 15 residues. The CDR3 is CASSQETGGQETQYF. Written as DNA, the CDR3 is TGTGCCAGCAGCCAAGAGACAGGGGGACAAGAGACCCAGTACTTC.

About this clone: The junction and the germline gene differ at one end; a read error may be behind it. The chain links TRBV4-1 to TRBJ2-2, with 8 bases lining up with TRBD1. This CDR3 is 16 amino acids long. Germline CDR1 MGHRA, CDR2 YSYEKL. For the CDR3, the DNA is TGCGCCAGCAGCCAAGAGAACAGGGGGAAAACCGGGGAGCTGGTTTTT. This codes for CASSQENRGKTGELVF.

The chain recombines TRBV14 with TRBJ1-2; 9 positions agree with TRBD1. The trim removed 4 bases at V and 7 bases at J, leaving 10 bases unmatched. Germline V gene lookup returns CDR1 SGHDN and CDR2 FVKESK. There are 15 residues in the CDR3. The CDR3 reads CASSRGRGTGSGYTF. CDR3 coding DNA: TGTGCCAGCAGCCGAGGGAGAGGGACAGGGTCTGGCTACACCTTC.

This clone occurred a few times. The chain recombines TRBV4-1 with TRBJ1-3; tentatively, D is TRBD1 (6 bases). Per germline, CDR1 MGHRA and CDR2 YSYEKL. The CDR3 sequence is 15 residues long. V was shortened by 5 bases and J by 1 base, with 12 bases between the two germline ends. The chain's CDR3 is CASSTTRGSGNTIYF. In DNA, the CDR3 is TGCGCCAGCAGCACTACAAGGGGGTCTGGAAACACCATATATTTT.

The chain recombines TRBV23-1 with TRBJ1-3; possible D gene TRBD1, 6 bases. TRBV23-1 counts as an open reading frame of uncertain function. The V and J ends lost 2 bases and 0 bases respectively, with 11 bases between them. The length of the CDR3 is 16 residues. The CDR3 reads CASSQGTHFSGNTIYF. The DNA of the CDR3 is TGCGCCAGCAGTCAAGGGACACACTTCTCTGGAAACACCATATATTTT.

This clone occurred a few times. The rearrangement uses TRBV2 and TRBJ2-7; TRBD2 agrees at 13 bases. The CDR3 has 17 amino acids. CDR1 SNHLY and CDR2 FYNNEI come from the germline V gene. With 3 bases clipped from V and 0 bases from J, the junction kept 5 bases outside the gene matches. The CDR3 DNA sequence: TGTGCCAGCAGTGAGGGACTAGCGGGATTTGTCTCCTACGAGCAGTACTTC. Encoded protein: CASSEGLAGFVSYEQYF.

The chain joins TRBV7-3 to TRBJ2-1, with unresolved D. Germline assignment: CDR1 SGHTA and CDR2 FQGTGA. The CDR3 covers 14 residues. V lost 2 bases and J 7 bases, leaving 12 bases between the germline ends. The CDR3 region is CASSLAPRTNEQFF. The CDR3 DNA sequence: TGTGCCAGCAGCTTAGCCCCCAGGACGAATGAGCAGTTCTTC.

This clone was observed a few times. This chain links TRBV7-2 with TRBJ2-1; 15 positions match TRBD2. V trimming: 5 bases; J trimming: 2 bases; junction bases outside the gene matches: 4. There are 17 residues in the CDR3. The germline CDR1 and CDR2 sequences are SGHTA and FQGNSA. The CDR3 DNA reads TGTGCCAGCAGCACGGGACTAGCGGGAGGAACCTACAATGAGCAGTTCTTC. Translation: CASSTGLAGGTYNEQFF.

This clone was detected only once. CDR3 sequence: CAISEYHPSTDTQYF. The CDR3, as DNA: TGTGCCATCAGTGAGTATCACCCCAGCACAGATACGCAGTATTTT. This sequence joins TRBV10-3 and TRBJ2-3; D remains ambiguous. This CDR3 is 15 amino acids long. Germline lookup yields CDR1 ENHRY and CDR2 SYGVKD. V lost 1 base and J 0 bases, leaving 8 bases between the germline ends.

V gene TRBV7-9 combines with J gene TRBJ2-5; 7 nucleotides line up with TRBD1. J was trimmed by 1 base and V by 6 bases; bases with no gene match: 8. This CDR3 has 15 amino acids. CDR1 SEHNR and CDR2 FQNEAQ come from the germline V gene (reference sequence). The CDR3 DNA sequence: TGTGCCAGCAGTTGGATAGGACAGGTCCAAGAGACCCAGTACTTC. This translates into CASSWIGQVQETQYF.

This CDR3 is CASSLQGMTYEQYF. The CDR3 DNA sequence: TGTGCCAGCAGTTTACAGGGTATGACCTACGAGCAGTACTTC. The chain employs TRBV28 and TRBJ2-7; tentatively, D is TRBD1 (5 bases). The CDR3 totals 14 residues. Germline V lookup: CDR1 MDHEN, CDR2 SYDVKM. With 2 bases removed from V and 2 bases from J, the gap between germline ends came to 10 bases.

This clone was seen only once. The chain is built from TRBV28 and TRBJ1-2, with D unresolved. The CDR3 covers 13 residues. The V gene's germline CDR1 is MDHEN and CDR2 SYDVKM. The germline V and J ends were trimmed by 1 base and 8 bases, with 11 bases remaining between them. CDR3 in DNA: TGTGCCAGCAGTTTATTAGGAGAGTTCGGCTACACCTTC. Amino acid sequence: CASSLLGEFGYTF.